This T cell receptor beta chain originates from a study of cytomegalovirus exposure and HLA in healthy donors. General study results and limits: A further, later analysis showed that HLA-associated TCR beta chains (compared with equally common others) were more clonally expanded. Several of the most significant clusters appeared, in a later analysis, to be linked to common viral pathogens. Differences between HLA loci emerged in a later analysis of TCR association rates, with DRB1 most and HLA-C fewest.

From germline, CDR1 is SGHVS and CDR2 FQNEAQ. This CDR3 spans 15 amino acids. V gave up 1 base and J gave up 5 bases; unmatched junction bases: 4. PCR employed 60 Vbeta and 13 Jbeta primers. Profiling relied on immunoSEQ multiplex PCR, and the TCRdb table lists in-frame clones only, not all of them. The repertoire holds 120,000 or so clones, with about 9.4% as singletons. Concerning this clone itself: Antigen unknown.

Sequenced: PBMCs. The receptor's source is a woman aged 40-49 years in good health and CMV-seropositive. V and J are TRBV7-8 and TRBJ1-1; 10 nucleotides agree with TRBD1. CDR3 nucleotides: TGTGCCAGCAGCTTAGGCTGGACAGGGGGGACTGAAGCTTTCTTT. Protein sequence: CASSLGWTGGTEAFF.